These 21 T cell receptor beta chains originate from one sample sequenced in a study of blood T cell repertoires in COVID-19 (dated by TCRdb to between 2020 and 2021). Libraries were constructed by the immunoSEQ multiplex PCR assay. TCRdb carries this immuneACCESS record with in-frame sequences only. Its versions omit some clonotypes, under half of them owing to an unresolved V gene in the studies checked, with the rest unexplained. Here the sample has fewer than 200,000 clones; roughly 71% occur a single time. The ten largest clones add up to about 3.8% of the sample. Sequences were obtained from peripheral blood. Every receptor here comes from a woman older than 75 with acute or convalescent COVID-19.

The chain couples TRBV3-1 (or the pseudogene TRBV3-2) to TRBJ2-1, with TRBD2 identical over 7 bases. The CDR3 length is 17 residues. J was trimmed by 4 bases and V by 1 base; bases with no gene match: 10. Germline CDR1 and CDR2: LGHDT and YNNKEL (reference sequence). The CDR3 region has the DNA TGTGCCAGCAGCCAAGCCGCTAGCGGAAAGAGATACAATGAGCAGTTCTTC. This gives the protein CASSQAASGKRYNEQFF.

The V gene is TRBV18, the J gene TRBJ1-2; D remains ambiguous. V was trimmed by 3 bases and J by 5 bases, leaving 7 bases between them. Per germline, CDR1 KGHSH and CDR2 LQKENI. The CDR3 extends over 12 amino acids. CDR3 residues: CASSPESYGYTF. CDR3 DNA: TGTGCCAGCTCACCGGAGAGTTATGGCTACACCTTC.

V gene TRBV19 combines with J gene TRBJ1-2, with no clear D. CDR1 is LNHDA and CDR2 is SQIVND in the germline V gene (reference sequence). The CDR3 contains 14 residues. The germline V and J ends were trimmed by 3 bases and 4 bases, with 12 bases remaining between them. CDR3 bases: TGTGCCAGTAGTATGACGGGAGGAGCCTATGGCTACACCTTC. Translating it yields CASSMTGGAYGYTF. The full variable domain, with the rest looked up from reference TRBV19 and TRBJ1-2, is DGGITQSPKYLFRKEGQNVTLSCEQNLNHDAMYWYRQDPGQGLRLIYYSQIVNDFQKGDIAEGYSVSREKKESFPLTVTSAQKNPTAFYLCASSMTGGAYGYTFGSGTRLTVV.

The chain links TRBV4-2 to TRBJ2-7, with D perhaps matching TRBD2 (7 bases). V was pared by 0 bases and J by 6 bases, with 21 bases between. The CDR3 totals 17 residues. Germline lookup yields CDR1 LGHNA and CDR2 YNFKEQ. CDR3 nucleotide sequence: TGTGCCAGCAGCCAAGATCGGTCCTTGGGGGGGGCCGGCGAGCAGTACTTC. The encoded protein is CASSQDRSLGGAGEQYF.

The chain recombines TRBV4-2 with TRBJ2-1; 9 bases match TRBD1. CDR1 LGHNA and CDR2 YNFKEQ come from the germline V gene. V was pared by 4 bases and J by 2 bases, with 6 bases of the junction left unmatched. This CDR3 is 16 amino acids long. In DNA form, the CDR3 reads TGTGCCAGCAGCCCGGAGACAGGGGGGCCCTACAATGAGCAGTTCTTC. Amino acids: CASSPETGGPYNEQFF.

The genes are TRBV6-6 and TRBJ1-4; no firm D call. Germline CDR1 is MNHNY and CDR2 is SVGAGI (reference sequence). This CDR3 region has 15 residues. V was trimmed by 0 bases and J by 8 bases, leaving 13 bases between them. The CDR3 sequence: CASSYSIGVVEKLFF. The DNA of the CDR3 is TGTGCCAGCAGTTACTCGATCGGGGTTGTCGAAAAACTGTTTTTT.

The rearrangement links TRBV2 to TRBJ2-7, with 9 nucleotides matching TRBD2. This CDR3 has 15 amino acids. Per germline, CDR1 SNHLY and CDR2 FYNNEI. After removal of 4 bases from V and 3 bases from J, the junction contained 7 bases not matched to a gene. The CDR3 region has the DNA TGTGCCAGCAGTGCAACGGGACTAGCAGGCTACGAGCAGTACTTC. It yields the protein CASSATGLAGYEQYF.

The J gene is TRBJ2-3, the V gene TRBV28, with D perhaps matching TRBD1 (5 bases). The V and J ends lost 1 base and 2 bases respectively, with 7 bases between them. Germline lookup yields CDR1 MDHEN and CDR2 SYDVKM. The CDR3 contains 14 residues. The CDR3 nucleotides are TGTGCCAGCAGTTTATCAGGGATCACAGATACGCAGTATTTT. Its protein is CASSLSGITDTQYF.

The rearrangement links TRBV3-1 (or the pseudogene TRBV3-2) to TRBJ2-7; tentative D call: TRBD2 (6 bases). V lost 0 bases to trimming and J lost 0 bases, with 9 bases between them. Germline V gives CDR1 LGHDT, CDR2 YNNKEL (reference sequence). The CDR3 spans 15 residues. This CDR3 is CASSQDSGSSYEQYF. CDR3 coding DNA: TGTGCCAGCAGCCAAGATAGCGGCAGCTCCTACGAGCAGTACTTC.

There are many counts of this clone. CDR3 protein: CASSETIANTGELFF. In DNA, the CDR3 is TGTGCCAGCAGTGAGACTATCGCGAACACCGGGGAGCTGTTTTTT. The chain uses TRBV6-1 and TRBJ2-2; perhaps TRBD2 as D (5 bases). This CDR3 contains 15 residues. Trimming took off 3 bases at V and 0 bases at J, with 8 bases between the two ends. Germline CDR1 is MNHNS and CDR2 is SASEGT.

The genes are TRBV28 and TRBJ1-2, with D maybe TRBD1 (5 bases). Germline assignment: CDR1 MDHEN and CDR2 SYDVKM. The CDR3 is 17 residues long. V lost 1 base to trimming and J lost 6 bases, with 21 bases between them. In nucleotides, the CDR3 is TGTGCCAGCAGTTTATCCAGTTGGGGCAGGGTTAAGGATGGCTACACCTTC. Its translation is CASSLSSWGRVKDGYTF.

CDR3 protein: CASSLGQTNSPLHF. CDR3 DNA: TGTGCCAGCAGCCTCGGACAGACCAATTCACCCCTCCACTTT. V usage is TRBV7-9 and J usage is TRBJ1-6; D is perhaps TRBD1 (6 bases). In germline, CDR1 is SEHNR, CDR2 FQNEAQ (reference sequence). V was cut by 5 bases and J by 7 bases, with 12 bases left in between. CDR3 size: 14 residues.

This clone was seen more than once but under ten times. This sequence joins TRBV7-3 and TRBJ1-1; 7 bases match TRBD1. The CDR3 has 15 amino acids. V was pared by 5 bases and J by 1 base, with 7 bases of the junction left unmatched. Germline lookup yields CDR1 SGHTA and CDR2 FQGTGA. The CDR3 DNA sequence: TGTGCCAGCAGCCCAGGGGGTTTGGAGAACACTGAAGCTTTCTTT. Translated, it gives CASSPGGLENTEAFF.

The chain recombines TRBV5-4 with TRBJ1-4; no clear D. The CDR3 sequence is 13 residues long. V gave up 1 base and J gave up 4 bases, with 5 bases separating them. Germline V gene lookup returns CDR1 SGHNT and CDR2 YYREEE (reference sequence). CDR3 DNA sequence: TGTGCCAGCAGCTTGTCCCTTAATGAAAAACTGTTTTTT. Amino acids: CASSLSLNEKLFF.

The CDR3 DNA reads as TGTGCCAGCAGTTATCTAGCGGGGAACGAGCAGTACTTC. Protein sequence: CASSYLAGNEQYF. The rearrangement links TRBV28 to TRBJ2-7, with 9 nucleotides matching TRBD2. V shed 4 bases and J 5 bases; nucleotides not matched to a gene: 3. CDR3 length equals 13 residues. Germline V gene data show CDR1 as MDHEN and CDR2 as SYDVKM.

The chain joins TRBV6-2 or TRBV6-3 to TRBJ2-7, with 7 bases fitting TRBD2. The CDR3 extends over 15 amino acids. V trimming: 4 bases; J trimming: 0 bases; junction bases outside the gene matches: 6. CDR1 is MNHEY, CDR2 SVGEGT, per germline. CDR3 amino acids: CASSLWTSVSYEQYF. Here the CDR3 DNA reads TGTGCCAGCAGTTTGTGGACTAGTGTCTCCTACGAGCAGTACTTC.

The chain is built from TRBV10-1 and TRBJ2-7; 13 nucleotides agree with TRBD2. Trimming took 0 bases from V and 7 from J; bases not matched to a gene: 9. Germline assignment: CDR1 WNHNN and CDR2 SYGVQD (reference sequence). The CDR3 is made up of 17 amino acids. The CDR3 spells CASSESLWTSGSSEQYF. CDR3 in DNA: TGCGCCAGCAGTGAGTCCCTCTGGACTAGCGGGAGCTCTGAGCAGTACTTC.

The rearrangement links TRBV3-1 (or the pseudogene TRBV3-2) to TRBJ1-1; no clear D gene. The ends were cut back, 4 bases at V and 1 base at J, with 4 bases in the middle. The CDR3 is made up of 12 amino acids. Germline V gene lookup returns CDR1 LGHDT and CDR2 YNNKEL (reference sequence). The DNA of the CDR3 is TGTGCCAGCAGCCGCAGGAACACTGAAGCTTTCTTT. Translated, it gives CASSRRNTEAFF.

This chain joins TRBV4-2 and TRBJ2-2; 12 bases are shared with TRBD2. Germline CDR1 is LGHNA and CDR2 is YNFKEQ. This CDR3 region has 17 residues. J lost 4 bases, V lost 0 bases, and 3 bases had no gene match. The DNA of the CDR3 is TGTGCCAGCAGCCAAGAGACACTAGCGGGGGGCACCGGGGAGCTGTTTTTT. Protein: CASSQETLAGGTGELFF.

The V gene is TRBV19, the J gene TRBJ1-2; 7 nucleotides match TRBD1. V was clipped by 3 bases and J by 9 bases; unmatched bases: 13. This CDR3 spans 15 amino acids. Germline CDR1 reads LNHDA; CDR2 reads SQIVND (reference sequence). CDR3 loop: CASSIPLATGASYTF. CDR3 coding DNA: TGTGCCAGTAGTATCCCCCTCGCCACAGGGGCCAGCTACACCTTC.

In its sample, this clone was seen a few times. The CDR3 loop reads CASSLPGQGNSEQYF. DNA of the CDR3: TGTGCCAGCAGTCTCCCCGGACAGGGGAATTCCGAGCAGTACTTC. This chain links TRBV27 with TRBJ2-7; 9 bases line up with TRBD1. CDR3 size: 15 residues. With V trimmed by 5 bases and J by 6 bases, 11 bases remained unmatched. CDR1 and CDR2 from the germline V gene are MNHEY and SMNVEV (reference sequence).